The rows below give T cell receptor beta chains drawn from one sample of a study of read filtering for tumor transcriptome and immune sequencing. TCRdb recomputed calls from the reads with MiXCR, one row per CDR3 protein. The sample contains more than 20,000 distinct CDR3 sequences, approximately 23% of which appear only once. The sequenced sample was a population of CD138-negative cells sorted from bone marrow. These TCRs come from a donor aged 40 or older with multiple myeloma. Both conserved end residues are part of each CDR3. A D gene is named only where the DNA matches it firmly. For some rows the clone size is stated as once, few or many, or as a class when expanded; others skip it.

v_call,d_call,clone_size,j_call,cdr3_nt,cdr3_aa
TRBV20-1,-,-,TRBJ2-7,TGCAGTGCTAGAGGGGGGGCGACGAACGAGCAGTACTTC,CSARGGATNEQYF
TRBV5-1,-,many,TRBJ2-1,TGCGCCAGCGCAACCTACAATGAGCAGTTCTTC,CASATYNEQFF
TRBV12-3/TRBV12-4,-,few,TRBJ1-2,TGTGCCAGCAGTAAAGTGCTCGGGCATGGCTACACCTTC,CASSKVLGHGYTF
TRBV5-1,-,-,TRBJ2-5,TGCGCCAGCAGCTTGGGATGGGACCAAGAGACCCAGTACTTC,CASSLGWDQETQYF
TRBV20-1,TRBD2,-,TRBJ2-1,TGCAGTGCCCCACCTAGCGGGGAGTCCTACAATGAGCAGTTCTTC,CSAPPSGESYNEQFF
TRBV4-1,-,many,TRBJ1-2,TGCGCCAGCAGCCAAGATTCGCAGGCCAGGCTGGTCGGCTACACCTTC,CASSQDSQARLVGYTF
TRBV7-9,TRBD2,many,TRBJ2-7,TGTGCCAGCAGTTCCAGCGGGGGGGCCGTCGAGCAGTACTTC,CASSSSGGAVEQYF
TRBV19,-,few,TRBJ2-2,TGTGCCAGTAGATCAGGAGTGAACACCGGGGAGCTGTTTTTT,CASRSGVNTGELFF
TRBV12-3/TRBV12-4,-,-,TRBJ1-6,TGTGCCAGCAGTTATCTTGGGGGCGGGGGCAATTCACCCCTCCACTTT,CASSYLGGGGNSPLHF
TRBV12-3/TRBV12-4,TRBD2,many,TRBJ2-1,TGTGCCAGCAGTTCGACTAGCGGGTTTTCGAGCTCCTACAATGAGCAGTTCTTC,CASSSTSGFSSSYNEQFF
TRBV5-4,-,-,TRBJ2-7,TGTGCCAGCAGCGAGTGCAACGAGCAGTACTTC,CASSECNEQYF
TRBV10-3,-,once,TRBJ1-4,TGTGCCAAAAATGAAAAACTGTTTTTT,CAKNEKLFF
TRBV6-5,-,few,TRBJ2-2,TGTGCCAGCAGTACCCACAGAGGCCCAGCGGGGGAGCTGTTTTTT,CASSTHRGPAGELFF
TRBV9,TRBD2,many,TRBJ2-1,TGTGCCAGCAGCACGGGAGGTCCCTACAATGAGCAGTTCTTC,CASSTGGPYNEQFF
TRBV7-4,-,-,TRBJ1-2,TGTGCCAGCAGCTTACCGGACATGACTAACTATGGCTACACCTTC,CASSLPDMTNYGYTF
TRBV5-1,-,many,TRBJ2-3,TGCGCCAGCAGCCCAATAGGCGGAGATACGCAGTATTTT,CASSPIGGDTQYF
TRBV2,TRBD2,many,TRBJ2-2,TGTGCCAGCAACCCGGGGGGCGGGGAGCTGTTTTTT,CASNPGGGELFF
TRBV7-3,TRBD1,-,TRBJ2-1,TGTGCCAGCAGCCTGGGACAGGGGGCGAACAATGAGCAGTTCTTC,CASSLGQGANNEQFF
TRBV7-6,TRBD2,few,TRBJ2-1,TGTGCCAGCAGCTTAGATAGCGGGGGGGGTTACAATGAGCAGTTCTTC,CASSLDSGGGYNEQFF
TRBV30,TRBD1,-,TRBJ1-2,TGTGCCTGGAGGTTCTCCGGGACAGGGGGAACTGTTAACTATGGCTACACCTTC,CAWRFSGTGGTVNYGYTF
TRBV19,-,many,TRBJ2-7,TGTGCCAGTAGTCGAGGGAGCGAGCAGTACTTC,CASSRGSEQYF
TRBV9,TRBD1,many,TRBJ2-3,TGTGCCAGCAGCAAACCCACAGGGGCAACAGATACGCAGTATTTT,CASSKPTGATDTQYF
TRBV20-1,-,many,TRBJ2-3,TGCAGTGCTAGCCTCTGGAAGGATACGCAGTATTTT,CSASLWKDTQYF
TRBV20-1,-,many,TRBJ2-3,TGCAGTGCTTTGACCGATAGGACGCAGTATTTT,CSALTDRTQYF
TRBV5-8,TRBD2,medium-sized,TRBJ2-1,TGTGCCAGCAGCTTGAGGTTGTTACTAGCGGGGGGGCAAGAGCAGTTCTTC,CASSLRLLLAGGQEQFF
TRBV4-1,-,many,TRBJ1-6,TGCGCCAGCAGCCAAGCGCTAAGTTCACCCCTCCACTTT,CASSQALSSPLHF
TRBV5-1,TRBD2,few,TRBJ2-5,TGCGCCAGCAGAAGAGCGGGGGCAGGGGAGACCCAGTACTTC,CASRRAGAGETQYF
TRBV5-1,-,-,TRBJ1-4,TGCGCCAACTCCGCCCGGGGGGGGTCTTCAACTAATGAAAAACTGTTTTTT,CANSARGGSSTNEKLFF
TRBV19,-,many,TRBJ1-2,TGTGCCAGTAGTACCCACCGGACAGACCGCCCCGATTATAACTATGGCTACACCTTC,CASSTHRTDRPDYNYGYTF
TRBV20-1,-,many,TRBJ1-1,TGCAGTGCTAGAGGTGGGGGGCTTGGCACTGAAGCTTTCTTT,CSARGGGLGTEAFF
TRBV20-1,-,many,TRBJ1-1,TGCAGTGCCCACGGGGGGAACACTGAAGCTTTCTTT,CSAHGGNTEAFF
TRBV15,-,few,TRBJ1-5,TGTGCCACCCGCGCGGGGGGTCGGGAAGGTCAGCCCCAGCATTTT,CATRAGGREGQPQHF
TRBV15,-,-,TRBJ2-3,TGTGCCACCAGCAGAGATCGGAGGACAGTCCTCACAGATACGCAGTATTTT,CATSRDRRTVLTDTQYF
TRBV15,TRBD1,-,TRBJ1-1,TGTGCCACCAGCAGAGGCCACACAGGGGACAGGGGGGGCACTGAAGCTTTCTTT,CATSRGHTGDRGGTEAFF
TRBV6-5,-,many,TRBJ1-6,TGTGCCAGCAGTTACCGTTTGAGGGGATCCTATAATTCACCCCTCCACTTT,CASSYRLRGSYNSPLHF
TRBV6-6,TRBD1,few,TRBJ2-3,TGTGCCAGCAGTTACCCCGAAGGGGGCCGTAGCACAGATACGCAGTATTTT,CASSYPEGGRSTDTQYF
TRBV24-1,-,many,TRBJ2-3,TGTGCCACCAGTGATTTTGGCAGGGGCACAGATACGCAGTATTTT,CATSDFGRGTDTQYF
TRBV5-4,-,-,TRBJ2-3,TGTGCCAGCAGCGTAGGGCCGGGGCCAGATACGCAGTATTTT,CASSVGPGPDTQYF
TRBV29-1,TRBD2,many,TRBJ2-5,TGCAGCGTTGAAGTTTCAGCGGGGGCGGAGACCCAGTACTTC,CSVEVSAGAETQYF
TRBV28,TRBD1,many,TRBJ1-2,TGTGCCAGCAGTTCAGGGGGCTATGGCTACACCTTC,CASSSGGYGYTF
TRBV10-3,-,many,TRBJ2-3,TGTGCCAGCTCCGGGACACCGGCCCCAGATACGCAGTATTTT,CASSGTPAPDTQYF
TRBV5-6,-,few,TRBJ2-3,TGTGCCAGCAGCTTACAGGGTGGGGGAGATACGCAGTATTTT,CASSLQGGGDTQYF
TRBV12-3/TRBV12-4,TRBD1,-,TRBJ1-3,TGTGCCAGCATGACCGGACAGGGAGCTTCTGGAAACACCATATATTTT,CASMTGQGASGNTIYF
TRBV20-1,-,many,TRBJ2-5,TGCAGTGCCGGGGAGACCCAGTACTTC,CSAGETQYF
TRBV5-5,TRBD1,few,TRBJ1-2,TGTGCCAGCAGCACTGGACAGGCGGGCTATGGCTACACCTTC,CASSTGQAGYGYTF
TRBV18,-,many,TRBJ1-2,TGTGCCAGCTCACCAGGGGACGGCTACACCTTC,CASSPGDGYTF
TRBV12-3/TRBV12-4,TRBD2,-,TRBJ2-3,TGTGCCAGCAGCCGGGGGGGGAGCACAGATACGCAGTATTTT,CASSRGGSTDTQYF
TRBV30,TRBD1,-,TRBJ2-7,TGTGCCTGGAACAGGGGGCGCTTCTACGAGCAGTACTTC,CAWNRGRFYEQYF
TRBV27,-,many,TRBJ1-1,TGTGCCAGCAGTTTCGGCCCGAACACTGAAGCTTTCTTT,CASSFGPNTEAFF
TRBV14,-,few,TRBJ1-3,TGTGCCAGCAGCCTACAGGGAGCTGGAAACACCATATATTTT,CASSLQGAGNTIYF
TRBV30,-,-,TRBJ1-1,TGTGCCTGGAGGGGTGACACTGGAGCTTTCTTT,CAWRGDTGAFF
TRBV6-1,-,many,TRBJ1-1,TGTGCCAGCAGTGAAGCAGGGGGGATGGGAACTGAAGCTTTCTTT,CASSEAGGMGTEAFF
TRBV6-2/TRBV6-3,TRBD1,-,TRBJ1-2,TGTGCCAGCAGTTGGAACAGGGGGCATGGCTACACCTTC,CASSWNRGHGYTF